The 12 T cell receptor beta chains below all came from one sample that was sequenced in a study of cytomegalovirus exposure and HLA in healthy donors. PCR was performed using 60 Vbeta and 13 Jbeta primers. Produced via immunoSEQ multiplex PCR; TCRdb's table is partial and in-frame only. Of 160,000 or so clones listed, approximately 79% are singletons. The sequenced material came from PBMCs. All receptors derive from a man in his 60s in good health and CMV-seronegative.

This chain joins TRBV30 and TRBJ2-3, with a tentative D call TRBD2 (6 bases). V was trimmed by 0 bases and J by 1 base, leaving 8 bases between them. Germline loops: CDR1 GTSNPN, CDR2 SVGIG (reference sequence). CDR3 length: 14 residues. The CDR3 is CAWSVGGGTDTQYF. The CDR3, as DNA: TGTGCCTGGAGTGTTGGCGGGGGCACAGATACGCAGTATTTT.

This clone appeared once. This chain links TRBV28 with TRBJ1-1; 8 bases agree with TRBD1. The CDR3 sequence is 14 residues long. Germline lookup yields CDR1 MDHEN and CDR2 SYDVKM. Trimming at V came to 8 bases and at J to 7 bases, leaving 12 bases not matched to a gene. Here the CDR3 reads CASGSGGPYGEAFF. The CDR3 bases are TGTGCCAGCGGATCAGGGGGCCCCTACGGTGAAGCTTTCTTT.

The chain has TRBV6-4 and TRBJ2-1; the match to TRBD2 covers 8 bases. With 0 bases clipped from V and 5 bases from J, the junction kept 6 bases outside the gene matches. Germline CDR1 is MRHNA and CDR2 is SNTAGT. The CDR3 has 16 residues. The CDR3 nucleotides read TGTGCCAGCAGTGACTCCGGGGGGGCGAGGAACAATGAGCAGTTCTTC. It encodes CASSDSGGARNNEQFF.

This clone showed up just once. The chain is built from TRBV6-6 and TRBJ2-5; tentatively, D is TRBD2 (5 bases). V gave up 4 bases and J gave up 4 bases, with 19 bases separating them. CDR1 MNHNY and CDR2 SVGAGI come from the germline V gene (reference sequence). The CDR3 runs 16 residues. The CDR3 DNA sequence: TGTGCCAGCAGTTCCCCGGGGTCGGCCCTCACAGAGACCCAGTACTTC. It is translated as CASSSPGSALTETQYF.

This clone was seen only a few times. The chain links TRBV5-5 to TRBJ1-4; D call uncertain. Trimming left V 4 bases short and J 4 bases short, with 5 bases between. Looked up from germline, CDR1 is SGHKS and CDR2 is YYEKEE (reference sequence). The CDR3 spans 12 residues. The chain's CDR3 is CASSPYNEKLFF. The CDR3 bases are TGTGCCAGCAGCCCGTATAATGAAAAACTGTTTTTT.

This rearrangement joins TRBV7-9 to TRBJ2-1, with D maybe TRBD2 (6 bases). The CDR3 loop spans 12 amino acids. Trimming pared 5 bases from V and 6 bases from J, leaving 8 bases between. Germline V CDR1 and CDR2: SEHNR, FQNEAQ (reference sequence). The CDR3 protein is CASSTTSNEQFF. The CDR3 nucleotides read TGTGCCAGCAGCACGACTAGCAATGAGCAGTTCTTC.

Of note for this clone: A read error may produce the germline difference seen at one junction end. This chain's CDR3 is CASSYTPTGASCEQYF. The CDR3 DNA reads as TGTGCCAGCAGTTACACGCCCACAGGGGCCTCCTGCGAGCAGTACTTC. The chain combines TRBV6-5 with TRBJ2-7, with 7 bases lining up with TRBD1. Germline lookup yields CDR1 MNHEY and CDR2 SVGAGI. CDR3 length: 16 amino acids.

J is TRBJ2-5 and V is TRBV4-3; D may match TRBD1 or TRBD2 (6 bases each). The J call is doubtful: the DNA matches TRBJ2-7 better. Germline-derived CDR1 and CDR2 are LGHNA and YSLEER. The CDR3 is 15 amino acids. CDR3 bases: TGCGCCAGCAGCTCAGGGGCCACGGGGGACTACGAGCAGTACTTC. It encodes CASSSGATGDYEQYF.

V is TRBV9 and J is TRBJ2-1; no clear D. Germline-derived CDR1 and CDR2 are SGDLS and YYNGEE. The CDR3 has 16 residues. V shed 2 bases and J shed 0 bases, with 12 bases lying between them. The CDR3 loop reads CASSVTQTSSYNEQFF. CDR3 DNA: TGTGCCAGCAGCGTCACACAGACAAGCTCCTACAATGAGCAGTTCTTC.

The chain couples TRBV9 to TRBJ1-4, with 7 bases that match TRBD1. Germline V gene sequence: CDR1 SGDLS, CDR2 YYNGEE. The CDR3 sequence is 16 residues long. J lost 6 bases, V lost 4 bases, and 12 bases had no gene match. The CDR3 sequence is CASSPSTGREDEKLFF. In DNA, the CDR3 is TGTGCCAGCAGCCCTTCGACAGGGAGAGAGGATGAAAAACTGTTTTTT.

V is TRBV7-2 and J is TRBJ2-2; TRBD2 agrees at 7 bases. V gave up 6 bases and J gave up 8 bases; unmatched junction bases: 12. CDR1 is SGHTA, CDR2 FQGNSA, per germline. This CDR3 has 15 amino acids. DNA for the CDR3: TGTGCCAGCAGGCCGGGGAGGGCGTTAACGGGGGAGCTGTTTTTT. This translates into CASRPGRALTGELFF.

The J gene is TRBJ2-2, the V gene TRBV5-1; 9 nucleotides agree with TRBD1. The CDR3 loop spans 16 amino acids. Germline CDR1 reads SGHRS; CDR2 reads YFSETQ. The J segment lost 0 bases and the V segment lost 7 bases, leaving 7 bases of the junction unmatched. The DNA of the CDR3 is TGCGCCAGCCAACTTCGGACAGGGGCGAACACCGGGGAGCTGTTTTTT. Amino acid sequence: CASQLRTGANTGELFF. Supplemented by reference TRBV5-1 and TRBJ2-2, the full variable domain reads KAGVTQTPRYLIKTRGQQVTLSCSPISGHRSVSWYQQTPGQGLQFLFEYFSETQRNKGNFPGRFSGRQFSNSRSEMNVSTLELGDSALYLCASQLRTGANTGELFFGEGSRLTVL.